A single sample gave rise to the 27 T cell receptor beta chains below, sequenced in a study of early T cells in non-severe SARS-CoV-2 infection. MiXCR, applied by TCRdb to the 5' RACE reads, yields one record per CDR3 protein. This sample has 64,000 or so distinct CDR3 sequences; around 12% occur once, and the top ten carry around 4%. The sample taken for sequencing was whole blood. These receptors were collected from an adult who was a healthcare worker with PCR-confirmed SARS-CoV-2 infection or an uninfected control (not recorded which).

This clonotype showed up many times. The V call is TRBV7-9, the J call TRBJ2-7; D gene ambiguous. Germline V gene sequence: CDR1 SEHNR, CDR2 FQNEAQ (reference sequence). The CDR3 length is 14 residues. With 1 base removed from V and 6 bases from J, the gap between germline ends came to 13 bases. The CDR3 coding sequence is TGTGCCAGCAGCTTAGGAGTGACTGGGGTCGAGCAGTACTTC. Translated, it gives CASSLGVTGVEQYF.

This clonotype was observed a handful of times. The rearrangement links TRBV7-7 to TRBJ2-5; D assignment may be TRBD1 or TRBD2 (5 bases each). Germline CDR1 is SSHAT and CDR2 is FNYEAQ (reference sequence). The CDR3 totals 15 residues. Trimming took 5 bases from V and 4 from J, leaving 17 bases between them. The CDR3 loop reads CASSLLGRPGETQYF. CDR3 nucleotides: TGTGCCAGCAGCCTTTTGGGACGCCCCGGAGAGACCCAGTACTTC.

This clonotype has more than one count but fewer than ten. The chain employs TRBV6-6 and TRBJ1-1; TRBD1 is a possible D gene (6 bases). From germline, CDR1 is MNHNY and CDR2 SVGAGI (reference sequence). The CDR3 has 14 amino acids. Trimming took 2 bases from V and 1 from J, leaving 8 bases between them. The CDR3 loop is CASSYGRGNTEAFF. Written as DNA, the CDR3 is TGTGCCAGCAGTTACGGCAGGGGGAACACTGAAGCTTTCTTT.

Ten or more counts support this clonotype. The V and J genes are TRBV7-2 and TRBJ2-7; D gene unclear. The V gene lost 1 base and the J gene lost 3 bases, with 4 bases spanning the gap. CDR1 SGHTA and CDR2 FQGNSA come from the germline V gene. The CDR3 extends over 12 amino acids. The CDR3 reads CASSLGDYEQYF. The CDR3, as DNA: TGTGCCAGCAGCTTAGGGGACTACGAGCAGTACTTC. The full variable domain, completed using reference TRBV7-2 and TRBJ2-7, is GAGVSQSPSNKVTEKGKDVELRCDPISGHTALYWYRQSLGQGLEFLIYFQGNSAPDKSGLPSDRFSAERTGGSVSTLTIQRTQQEDSAVYLCASSLGDYEQYFGPGTRLTVT.

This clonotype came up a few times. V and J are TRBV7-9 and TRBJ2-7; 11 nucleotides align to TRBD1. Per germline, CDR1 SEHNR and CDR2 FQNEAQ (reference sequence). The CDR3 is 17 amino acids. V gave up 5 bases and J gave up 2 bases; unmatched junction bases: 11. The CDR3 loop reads CASSPRTGGAGAYEQYF. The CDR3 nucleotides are TGTGCCAGCAGCCCCAGGACAGGGGGCGCAGGGGCCTACGAGCAGTACTTC.

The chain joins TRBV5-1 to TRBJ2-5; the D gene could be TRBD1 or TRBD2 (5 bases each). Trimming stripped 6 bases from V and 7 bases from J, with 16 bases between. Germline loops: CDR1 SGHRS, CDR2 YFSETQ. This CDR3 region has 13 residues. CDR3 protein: CASKRDPIGTQYF. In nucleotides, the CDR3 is TGCGCCAGCAAGAGGGACCCCATTGGGACCCAGTACTTC.

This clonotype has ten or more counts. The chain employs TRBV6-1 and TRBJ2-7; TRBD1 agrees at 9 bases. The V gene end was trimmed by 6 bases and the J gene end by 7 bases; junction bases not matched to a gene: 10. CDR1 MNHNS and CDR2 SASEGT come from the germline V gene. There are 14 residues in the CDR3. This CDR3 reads CASSPLPGQGEQYF. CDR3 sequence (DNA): TGTGCCAGCAGCCCCCTTCCGGGACAGGGTGAGCAGTACTTC.

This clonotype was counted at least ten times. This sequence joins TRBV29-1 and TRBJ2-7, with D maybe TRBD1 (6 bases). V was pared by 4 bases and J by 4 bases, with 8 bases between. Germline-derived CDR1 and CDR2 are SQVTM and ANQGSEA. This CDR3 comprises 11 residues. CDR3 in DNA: TGCAGCGTTGGAACAGGGTACGAGCAGTACTTC. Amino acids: CSVGTGYEQYF.

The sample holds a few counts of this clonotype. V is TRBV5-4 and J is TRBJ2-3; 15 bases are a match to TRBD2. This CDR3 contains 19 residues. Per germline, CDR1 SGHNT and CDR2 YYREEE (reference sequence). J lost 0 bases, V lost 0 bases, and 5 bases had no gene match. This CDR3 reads CASSLEGLAGGYSTDTQYF. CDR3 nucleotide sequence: TGTGCCAGCAGCTTGGAGGGACTAGCGGGGGGTTATAGCACAGATACGCAGTATTTT.

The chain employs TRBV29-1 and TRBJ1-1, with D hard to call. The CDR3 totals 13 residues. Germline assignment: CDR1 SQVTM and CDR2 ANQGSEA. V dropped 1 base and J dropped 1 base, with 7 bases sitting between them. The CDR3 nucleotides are TGCAGCGTTGAAGCGCAGTCGAACACTGAAGCTTTCTTT. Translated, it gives CSVEAQSNTEAFF. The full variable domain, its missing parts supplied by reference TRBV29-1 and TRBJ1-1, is SAVISQKPSRDICQRGTSLTIQCQVDSQVTMMFWYRQQPGQSLTLIATANQGSEATYESGFVIDKFPISRPNLTFSTLTVSNMSPEDSSIYLCSVEAQSNTEAFFGQGTRLTVV.

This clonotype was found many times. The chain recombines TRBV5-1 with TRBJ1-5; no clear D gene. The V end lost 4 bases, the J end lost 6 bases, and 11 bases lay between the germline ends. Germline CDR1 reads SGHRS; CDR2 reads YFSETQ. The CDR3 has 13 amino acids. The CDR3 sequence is CASSTERGQPQHF. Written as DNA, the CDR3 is TGCGCCAGCAGCACGGAACGAGGTCAGCCCCAGCATTTT.

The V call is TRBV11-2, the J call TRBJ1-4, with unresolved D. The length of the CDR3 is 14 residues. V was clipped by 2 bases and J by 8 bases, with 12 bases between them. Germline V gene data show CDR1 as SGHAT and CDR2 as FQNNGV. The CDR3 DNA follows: TGTGCCAGCAGCTTAACACCGATGGGGGAAAAACTGTTTTTT. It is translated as CASSLTPMGEKLFF.

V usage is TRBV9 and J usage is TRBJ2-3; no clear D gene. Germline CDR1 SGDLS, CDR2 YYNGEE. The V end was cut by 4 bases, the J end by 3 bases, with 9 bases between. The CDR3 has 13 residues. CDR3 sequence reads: CASSSYSTDTQYF. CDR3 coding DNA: TGTGCCAGCAGCTCATACTCGACAGATACGCAGTATTTT.

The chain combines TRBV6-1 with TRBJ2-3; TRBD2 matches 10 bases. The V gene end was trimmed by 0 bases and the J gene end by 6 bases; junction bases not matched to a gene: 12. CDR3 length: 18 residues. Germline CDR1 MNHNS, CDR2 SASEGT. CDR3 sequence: CASSEALRASGGSDTQYF. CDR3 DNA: TGTGCCAGCAGTGAAGCGCTTAGGGCTAGCGGGGGTTCGGATACGCAGTATTTT.

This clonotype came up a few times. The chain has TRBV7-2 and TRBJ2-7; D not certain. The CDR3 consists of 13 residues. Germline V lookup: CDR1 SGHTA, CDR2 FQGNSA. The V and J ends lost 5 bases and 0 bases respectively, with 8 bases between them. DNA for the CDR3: TGTGCCAGCAGCCAGTCGGCCTCCTACGAGCAGTACTTC. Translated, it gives CASSQSASYEQYF. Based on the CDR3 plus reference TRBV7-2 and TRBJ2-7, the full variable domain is GAGVSQSPSNKVTEKGKDVELRCDPISGHTALYWYRQSLGQGLEFLIYFQGNSAPDKSGLPSDRFSAERTGGSVSTLTIQRTQQEDSAVYLCASSQSASYEQYFGPGTRLTVT.

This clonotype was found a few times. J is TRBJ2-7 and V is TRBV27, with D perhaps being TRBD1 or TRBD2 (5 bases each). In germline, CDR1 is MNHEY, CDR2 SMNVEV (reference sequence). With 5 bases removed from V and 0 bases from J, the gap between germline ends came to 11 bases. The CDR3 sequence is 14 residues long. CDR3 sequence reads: CASSQGRSSYEQYF. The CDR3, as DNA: TGTGCCAGCAGTCAGGGACGGAGCTCCTACGAGCAGTACTTC.

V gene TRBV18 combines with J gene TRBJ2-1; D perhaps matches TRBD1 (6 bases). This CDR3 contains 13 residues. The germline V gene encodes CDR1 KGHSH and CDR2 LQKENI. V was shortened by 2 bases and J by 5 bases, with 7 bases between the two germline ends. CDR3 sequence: CASSPKGDNEQFF. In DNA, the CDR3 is TGTGCCAGCTCACCAAAGGGGGACAATGAGCAGTTCTTC.

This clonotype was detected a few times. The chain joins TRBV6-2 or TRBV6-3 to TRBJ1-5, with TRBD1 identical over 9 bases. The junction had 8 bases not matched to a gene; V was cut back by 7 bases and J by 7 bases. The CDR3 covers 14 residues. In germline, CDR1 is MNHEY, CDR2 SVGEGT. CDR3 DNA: TGTGCCAGCAAACGGACAGGGGAAGAACAGCCCCAGCATTTT. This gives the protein CASKRTGEEQPQHF.

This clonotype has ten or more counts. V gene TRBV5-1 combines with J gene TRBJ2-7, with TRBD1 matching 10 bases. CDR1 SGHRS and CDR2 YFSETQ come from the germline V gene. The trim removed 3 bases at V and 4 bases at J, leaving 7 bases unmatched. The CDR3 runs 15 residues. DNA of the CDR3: TGCGCCAGCAGCTATACCGGGACAGGGGTGTACGAGCAGTACTTC. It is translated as CASSYTGTGVYEQYF.

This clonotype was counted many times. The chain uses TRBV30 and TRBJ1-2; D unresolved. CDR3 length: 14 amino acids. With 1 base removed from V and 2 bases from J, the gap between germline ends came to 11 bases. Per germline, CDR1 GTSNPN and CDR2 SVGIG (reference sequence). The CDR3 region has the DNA TGTGCCTGGAGTGCAGCCTACATAAACTATGGCTACACCTTC. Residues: CAWSAAYINYGYTF.

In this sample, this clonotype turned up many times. CDR3 in amino acids: CASSLVGSGELFF. In DNA form, the CDR3 reads TGTGCCAGCAGCTTAGTCGGGTCCGGGGAGCTGTTTTTT. The chain combines TRBV11-2 with TRBJ2-2; D not certain. This CDR3 region has 13 residues. Per the germline V gene, CDR1 is SGHAT and CDR2 is FQNNGV. V lost 1 base, J lost 6 bases, and 6 bases lay in between.

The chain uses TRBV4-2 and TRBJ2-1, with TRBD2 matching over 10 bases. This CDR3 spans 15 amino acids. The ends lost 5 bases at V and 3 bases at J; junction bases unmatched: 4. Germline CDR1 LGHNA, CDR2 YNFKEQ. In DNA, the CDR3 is TGTGCCAGCAGCGCCGGACTAGCGGACTACAATGAGCAGTTCTTC. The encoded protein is CASSAGLADYNEQFF.

The CDR3 reads CASSLARPGADEQYF. CDR3 DNA sequence: TGTGCCAGCAGTTTAGCTAGGCCGGGAGCCGACGAGCAGTACTTC. This chain connects TRBV27 to TRBJ2-7; D might be TRBD2 (6 bases). The CDR3 loop spans 15 amino acids. Trimming took off 2 bases at V and 5 bases at J, with 16 bases between the two ends. The germline V gene has CDR1 MNHEY and CDR2 SMNVEV (reference sequence).

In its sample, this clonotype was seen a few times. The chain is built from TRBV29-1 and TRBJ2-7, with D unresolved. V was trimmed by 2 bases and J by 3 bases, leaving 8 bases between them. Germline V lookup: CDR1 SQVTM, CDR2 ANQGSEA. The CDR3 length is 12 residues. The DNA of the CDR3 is TGCAGCGTTGAAAGTCAGTACTACGAGCAGTACTTC. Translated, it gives CSVESQYYEQYF.

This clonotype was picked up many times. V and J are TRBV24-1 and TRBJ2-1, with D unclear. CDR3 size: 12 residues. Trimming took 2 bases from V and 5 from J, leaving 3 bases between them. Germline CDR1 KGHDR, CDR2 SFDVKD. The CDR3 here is CATSDWHNEQFF. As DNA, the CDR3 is TGTGCCACCAGTGATTGGCACAATGAGCAGTTCTTC.

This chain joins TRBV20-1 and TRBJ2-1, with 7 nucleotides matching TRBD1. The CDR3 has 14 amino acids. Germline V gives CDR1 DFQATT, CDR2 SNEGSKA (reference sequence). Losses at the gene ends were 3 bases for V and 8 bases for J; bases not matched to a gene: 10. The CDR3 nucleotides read TGCAGTGCTAGCGCACCGGGACAGAGCGATGAGCAGTTCTTC. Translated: CSASAPGQSDEQFF.

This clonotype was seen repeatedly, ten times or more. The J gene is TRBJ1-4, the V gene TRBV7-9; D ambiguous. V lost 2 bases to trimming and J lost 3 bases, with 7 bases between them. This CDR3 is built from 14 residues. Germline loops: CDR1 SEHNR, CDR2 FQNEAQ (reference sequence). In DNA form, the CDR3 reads TGTGCCAGCAGCTTAATGGCGTCTAATGAAAAACTGTTTTTT. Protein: CASSLMASNEKLFF. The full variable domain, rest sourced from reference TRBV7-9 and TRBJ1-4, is DTGVSQNPRHKITKRGQNVTFRCDPISEHNRLYWYRQTLGQGPEFLTYFQNEAQLEKSRLLSDRFSAERPKGSFSTLEIQRTEQGDSAMYLCASSLMASNEKLFFGSGTQLSVL.